This T cell receptor (beta chain) appears in the sequencing data of a study of chemoradiotherapy in HPV16-positive cancers. Trimming took 7 bases from V and 5 from J, leaving 14 bases between them. The germline CDR1 and CDR2 sequences are LNHDA and SQIVND (reference sequence). This CDR3 is built from 13 residues. To note about this clone: Its antigen is unknown.

Sequencing used immunoSEQ multiplex PCR; TCRdb keeps in-frame clones, though not all of them. Here the sample spans approximately 9,300 clones, 86% being singletons. Whole-study findings and limits: The functional HPV-specific definition rests on just a couple of HPV16-positive patients.

This clonotype originated in a human donor with HPV-associated anogenital cancer. The J gene is TRBJ2-5, the V gene TRBV19; D is possibly TRBD1 or TRBD2 (5 bases each). Source: blood, taken from a patient who underwent chemoradiotherapy. CDR3 coding DNA: TGTGCCAGTAATGGGGACCCCCGGGAGACCCAGTACTTC. Its translation is CASNGDPRETQYF.